The present T cell receptor beta chain was sequenced within a study of blood T cells in healthy people across ages. Details on this clonotype: Its antigen is unidentified.

Study-level findings and limits: What prevented conclusive comparison of naive and antigen-experienced cells was that PBMCs were unsorted. Those diversity estimates obtained from one million T cells were thought to be underestimates.

Between the trimmed V and J ends, which lost 5 bases and 4 bases, there was a span of 14 bases. The germline CDR1 and CDR2 sequences are SGHAT and FQNNGV. CDR3 size: 14 residues. A sample-barcoded 5' primer and a J-beta primer mix were used in a second PCR of roughly 6 to 11 cycles. TCRdb reprocessed the 5' RACE reads via MiXCR and lists one record per CDR3 protein. The sample yields roughly 800,000 distinct CDR3 sequences, around 25% seen once. A further study also used this sample, focusing on T cells of mothers and their children. This second study notes: For each mother, over 9.5 million TCR beta CDR3 reads were obtained, and for each child, some 3.1 million. The shaping of TCR recombination output by thymic selection is similar in related and unrelated pairs.

Material: blood. The sequence derives from a boy aged 5-17 years in good health. The J gene is TRBJ2-5, the V gene TRBV11-2, with D possibly matching TRBD2 (5 bases). CDR3: CASSPDLFLETQYF. The CDR3 nucleotides are TGTGCCAGCAGCCCGGACTTGTTTTTAGAGACCCAGTACTTC.